This T cell receptor (beta chain) was captured in a study of blood T cells in healthy people across ages. Points from the study as a whole: The diversity estimates, figures obtained from one million T cells, were considered underestimates.

This clonotype was observed a handful of times. Its antigen is not known. Trimming removed 5 bases from V and 0 bases from J, with 12 bases in between. Germline values: CDR1 SGHTA, CDR2 FQGNSA. The CDR3 covers 15 residues. A second PCR, run for about 6 to 11 cycles, used a sample-barcoded 5' primer plus a J-beta primer mix. TCRdb re-derived calls from the 5' RACE reads in MiXCR, one entry per CDR3 protein. This sample has about 680,000 distinct CDR3 sequences, with over 45% found just once. The source is a woman aged 55-70 years in good health. This chain links TRBV7-2 with TRBJ2-3; D is uncertain. Sequencing input: blood. The CDR3, as DNA: TGTGCCAGCAGCCCATTTGGGCGGAGCACAGATACGCAGTATTTT. Translation: CASSPFGRSTDTQYF.